The next 21 T cell receptor beta chains were all read from a single sample in a study of Ad26.COV2.S vaccination and SARS-CoV-2 variants. Noted treatment: some 19 received Ad26.COV2.S at low or high dose, single or two shots; about 5 received placebo; per-sample allocation not given. Sampling happened 63 days after the first vaccine or placebo injection. Method: immunoSEQ multiplex PCR; TCRdb's copy keeps in-frame clones and lacks some. The sample yields fewer than 800,000 clones, 70% to 90% seen once. Here the sequenced sample was peripheral blood, taken in a trial of Ad26.COV2.S vaccine versus placebo. The receptors stem from a person between 18 and 65 years old who received the Ad26.COV2.S COVID-19 vaccine or a placebo.

This clone occurred once. The genes are TRBV20-1 and TRBJ1-1; the D is unclear. The V end was cut by 3 bases, the J end by 0 bases, with 2 bases between. The CDR3 is 11 residues long. Germline V gene sequence: CDR1 DFQATT, CDR2 SNEGSKA (reference sequence). CDR3 sequence (DNA): TGCAGTGCTAGGATGAACACTGAAGCTTTCTTT. It codes for CSARMNTEAFF.

This clone was recorded only once. The chain is built from TRBV5-1 and TRBJ2-3, with 10 bases aligning to TRBD2. The germline V gene has CDR1 SGHRS and CDR2 YFSETQ. This CDR3 region has 17 residues. V was clipped by 7 bases and J by 7 bases; unmatched bases: 18. CDR3 region: CASGSMTSGRITNTQYF. In nucleotides, the CDR3 is TGCGCCAGCGGATCGATGACTAGCGGGCGGATAACAAATACGCAGTATTTT.

The chain is built from TRBV18 and TRBJ1-1; tentative D call: TRBD1 (6 bases). Trimming removed 2 bases at V and 3 bases at J, with 10 bases between. This CDR3 has 14 amino acids. Germline-derived CDR1 and CDR2 are KGHSH and LQKENI. CDR3 sequence: CASSPGGRHTEAFF. The CDR3 DNA reads as TGTGCCAGCTCACCAGGGGGCCGGCACACTGAAGCTTTCTTT.

The chain recombines TRBV12-2 with TRBJ1-2. TRBV12-2 is deemed a pseudogene. The CDR3 extends over 14 amino acids. The CDR3 bases are TGTGCAAGTCGCTTAAACTCGCCGGGGAGTGGCTACACCTTC. It yields the protein CASRLNSPGSGYTF.

V usage is TRBV6-4 and J usage is TRBJ2-2; 8 nucleotides match TRBD1. The CDR3 is 16 residues long. V trimming: 3 bases; J trimming: 2 bases; junction bases outside the gene matches: 5. The germline gives CDR1 MRHNA, CDR2 SNTAGT. This CDR3 is CASSEAGGLNTGELFF. The CDR3 nucleotides are TGTGCCAGCAGTGAGGCAGGGGGCCTTAACACCGGGGAGCTGTTTTTT.

CDR3 sequence: CATSEEGTGELFF. The DNA for the CDR3 is TGTGCCACCAGTGAGGAGGGAACCGGGGAGCTGTTTTTT. V usage is TRBV24-1 and J usage is TRBJ2-2; possible D gene TRBD2, 6 bases. V was clipped by 4 bases and J by 5 bases, with 7 bases between them. The CDR3 has 13 amino acids. Germline CDR1 is KGHDR and CDR2 is SFDVKD.

The rearrangement links TRBV19 to TRBJ1-2; D unclear. Trimming pared 4 bases from V and 3 bases from J, leaving 9 bases between. The CDR3 is 13 residues long. CDR1 and CDR2 (germline): LNHDA, SQIVND (reference sequence). The CDR3 is CASSRLIYYGYTF. DNA of the CDR3: TGTGCCAGTAGTAGACTCATATACTATGGCTACACCTTC.

The rearrangement uses TRBV4-2 and TRBJ2-7; a weak D match, TRBD1 (6 bases). The CDR3 loop spans 13 amino acids. Per the germline V gene, CDR1 is LGHNA and CDR2 is YNFKEQ. Trimming pared 8 bases from V and 0 bases from J, leaving 11 bases between. CDR3 coding DNA: TGTGCCAGCGCCGGGACACACTCCTACGAGCAGTACTTC. The encoded protein is CASAGTHSYEQYF.

This clone was counted only a few times. The chain uses TRBV4-2 and TRBJ1-1; no firm D call. Germline V gene sequence: CDR1 LGHNA, CDR2 YNFKEQ. The CDR3 loop spans 12 amino acids. V was trimmed by 1 base and J by 8 bases, leaving 8 bases between them. The DNA of the CDR3 is TGTGCCAGCAGCCAAGGACGGGTCGAAGCTTTCTTT. It specifies CASSQGRVEAFF.

V gene TRBV18 combines with J gene TRBJ2-6; D unclear. Germline V gene data show CDR1 as KGHSH and CDR2 as LQKENI. The CDR3 is made up of 15 amino acids. V lost 6 bases and J lost 1, with 10 bases in between. This chain's CDR3 is CASSLGSSGANVLTF. CDR3 nucleotide sequence: TGTGCCAGCTCCCTGGGATCTTCTGGGGCCAACGTCCTGACTTTC. Filled out from reference TRBV18 and TRBJ2-6, the complete variable domain reads NAGVMQNPRHLVRRRGQEARLRCSPMKGHSHVYWYRQLPEEGLKFMVYLQKENIIDESGMPKERFSAEFPKEGPSILRIQQVVRGDSAAYFCASSLGSSGANVLTFGAGSRLTVL.

V and J are TRBV19 and TRBJ2-7, with D perhaps given as TRBD1 or TRBD2 (5 bases each). This CDR3 region has 16 residues. V gave up 5 bases and J gave up 0 bases, with 17 bases separating them. CDR1 is LNHDA and CDR2 is SQIVND in the germline V gene (reference sequence). The DNA for the CDR3 is TGTGCCAGTAGTCCCAGAGGGCAGGGATTCTCCTACGAGCAGTACTTC. Translating gives CASSPRGQGFSYEQYF.

The chain links TRBV2 to TRBJ2-5; TRBD2 matches 13 bases. Trimming took 7 bases from V and 5 from J; bases not matched to a gene: 4. CDR1 SNHLY and CDR2 FYNNEI come from the germline V gene. This CDR3 is 14 amino acids long. The CDR3 region is CASTGTSGKETQYF. The CDR3 DNA reads as TGTGCCAGCACAGGGACTAGCGGGAAGGAGACCCAGTACTTC.

V and J are TRBV6-1 and TRBJ1-5, with a possible D match to TRBD1 (5 bases). The CDR3 is 16 amino acids. Per germline, CDR1 MNHNS and CDR2 SASEGT. The V and J ends lost 1 base and 4 bases respectively, with 14 bases between them. The CDR3 protein is CASSEGGGRGNQPQHF. DNA of the CDR3: TGTGCCAGCAGTGAAGGGGGGGGTCGGGGAAATCAGCCCCAGCATTTT.

Only one count was recorded for this clone. The V call is TRBV5-1, the J call TRBJ2-1; D might be TRBD2 (6 bases). V was cut by 2 bases and J by 7 bases, with 10 bases left in between. CDR1 and CDR2 from the germline V gene are SGHRS and YFSETQ. This CDR3 comprises 13 residues. The CDR3 reads CASSFLAENEQFF. The CDR3, as DNA: TGCGCCAGCAGCTTCTTAGCGGAGAATGAGCAGTTCTTC.

V is TRBV15 and J is TRBJ2-5; 7 bases map to TRBD1. V was pared by 6 bases and J by 0 bases, with 4 bases of the junction left unmatched. CDR1 LNHNV and CDR2 YYDKDF come from the germline V gene (reference sequence). The CDR3 consists of 14 residues. The CDR3 sequence is CATRRTGDQETQYF. CDR3 DNA: TGTGCCACCAGACGGACAGGCGACCAAGAGACCCAGTACTTC.

CDR3 DNA: TGTGCCAGCAGTACCCAGGGATACACTGAAGCTTTCTTT. Translating gives CASSTQGYTEAFF. This rearrangement joins TRBV5-6 to TRBJ1-1; a possible D gene is TRBD1 (5 bases). CDR3 size: 13 residues. The V gene lost 5 bases and the J gene lost 3 bases, with 11 bases spanning the gap. Germline CDR1 and CDR2: SGHDT and YYEEEE.

This sequence joins TRBV19 and TRBJ2-7, with 11 positions matching TRBD2. V dropped 5 bases and J dropped 2; count of bases not matched to a gene: 5. Germline CDR1 reads LNHDA; CDR2 reads SQIVND (reference sequence). The CDR3 is made up of 15 amino acids. The CDR3: CASSSTSGIAYEQYF. The CDR3 nucleotides are TGTGCCAGTAGTTCGACTAGCGGGATCGCCTACGAGCAGTACTTC. The whole variable domain, filled in from reference TRBV19 and TRBJ2-7, reads DGGITQSPKYLFRKEGQNVTLSCEQNLNHDAMYWYRQDPGQGLRLIYYSQIVNDFQKGDIAEGYSVSREKKESFPLTVTSAQKNPTAFYLCASSSTSGIAYEQYFGPGTRLTVT.

The chain couples TRBV6-2 or TRBV6-3 to TRBJ2-3; TRBD1 might be the D (5 bases). The CDR3 has 15 residues. Per germline, CDR1 MNHEY and CDR2 SVGEGT. Trimming removed 0 bases from V and 3 bases from J, with 10 bases in between. CDR3 protein: CASSYSSGNTDTQYF. The CDR3, as DNA: TGTGCCAGCAGTTACTCTTCAGGGAATACAGATACGCAGTATTTT.

V and J are TRBV18 and TRBJ2-1; 8 bases match TRBD2. This CDR3 has 15 residues. Per germline, CDR1 KGHSH and CDR2 LQKENI. J was trimmed by 4 bases and V by 3 bases; bases with no gene match: 5. CDR3 nucleotide sequence: TGTGCCAGCTCACCGTCCAGCGGGAGTTACAATGAGCAGTTCTTC. Protein product: CASSPSSGSYNEQFF.

The genes are TRBV24-1 and TRBJ2-1; tentatively, D is TRBD2 (5 bases). The CDR3 covers 14 residues. Germline assignment: CDR1 KGHDR and CDR2 SFDVKD. Trimming cost V 4 bases and J 8 bases, with 14 bases left between them. The CDR3: CATSDRILEDEQFF. The CDR3 DNA reads TGTGCCACCAGTGACAGGATACTAGAGGATGAGCAGTTCTTC.

CDR3 sequence: CASSITGVDTQYF. The CDR3 coding sequence is TGTGCCAGTAGTATTACAGGGGTAGATACGCAGTATTTT. This rearrangement joins TRBV19 to TRBJ2-3, with TRBD1 matching 7 bases. This CDR3 contains 13 residues. After removal of 3 bases from V and 5 bases from J, the junction contained 2 bases not matched to a gene. Germline V gene data show CDR1 as LNHDA and CDR2 as SQIVND (reference sequence).